A selection of T cell receptor beta chains follows, all from one sample in a study of long-term antiretroviral therapy in people with HIV. TCRdb's copy holds only in-frame clones and misses some; the assay was immunoSEQ multiplex PCR. In the table there are tens of thousands of clones, around 81% of which are singletons. The sequencing used unsorted PBMCs, collected 1.5 years after starting antiretroviral therapy. These receptors all come from a man aged 25 to 45 with HIV. CDR3s leave out the opening cysteine and the closing phenylalanine or tryptophan.

V gene	CDR3 protein
TRBV5-5	ASSFGGLSGNTIY
TRBV7-9	ASRRQGAPEAF
TRBV28	ASSSGRQGWTEAF
TRBV5-4	ASSPDTGINQPQH
TRBV13	ASSLGLAGALSYEQY
TRBV6-1	ASSLTSGISEQY
TRBV19	ASSGRLAGLPDTQY
TRBV6-1	ASSVTGQGKGYT
TRBV30	AWKGQVNTEAF
TRBV5-1	ASSPSYRGTDTQY
TRBV28	ASSLGSGELF
TRBV5-4	ASSSWFPRENDGYT
TRBV7-9	ASSLRTGPLSYEQY
TRBV10-3	ANSQGAGLSDGYT
TRBV27	ASSLNAYNEQF
TRBV28	ASRRDRGSYEQY
TRBV18	ASSDREKGTEAF
TRBV2	ASTGTGTKAPEQY
TRBV7-2	ASSPPRRSTNYGYT
TRBV7-2	ASSLAFGGTGELF
TRBV15	ATSSSTGHEAF
TRBV12-5	ASGLSYIGEQY
TRBV7-9	ASSFLNTGELF
TRBV30	AWTTDTGELF